This T cell receptor (beta chain) stems from a study of blood T cell repertoires in COVID-19. Study in general: T cells, B-cell-depleted T cells, or PBMCs supplied cDNA or gDNA.

Authors' methods: Scientists estimated how many nucleated cells there were by amplifying reference gene primers. Sequenced by immunoSEQ multiplex PCR; TCRdb stores in-frame clones only, minus some. V, J and clone size were drawn from that table, and D and trimming were deduced from the DNA. The repertoire includes a few hundred thousand clones, approximately 90% of them detected once, and 5.5% to 7% sits in the top ten. With 7 bases clipped from V and 1 base from J, the junction kept 5 bases outside the gene matches. The CDR3 loop spans 17 amino acids. Germline CDR1 reads MDHEN; CDR2 reads SYDVKM. Participants were aged about 18 to 89 years from around 25 US areas. Symptom resolution, clearance, or two negative PCRs marked the recovered donors of Cohort 3.

The source of this sequence is a woman aged 40-49 years who had recovered from COVID-19. Input material: PBMCs or T cells enriched from blood (not recorded which). The genes are TRBV28 and TRBJ2-4; TRBD2 aligns across 15 bases. The CDR3, as DNA: TGTGCCAGCAAAGGGACTAGCGGGAGGAATGCCAAAAACATTCAGTACTTC. This translates into CASKGTSGRNAKNIQYF.